These 4 T cell receptor beta chains were all obtained from the same sample, sequenced in a study of CD4 and CD8 cells across lung adenocarcinoma regions. TCRdb itself ran the PCR reads through MiXCR, one entry per CDR3 protein. The table lists around 15,000 distinct CDR3 sequences, around 53% of them singletons. The specimen was CD8+ T cells from the center of a lung tumor. The receptors come from a female donor with lung adenocarcinoma. The CD4 and CD8 labels of this study may be unreliable.

This clonotype has more than one count but fewer than ten. J is TRBJ2-1 and V is TRBV4-2; possible D gene TRBD2, 6 bases. Germline V CDR1 and CDR2: LGHNA, YNFKEQ. The V and J ends lost 0 bases and 5 bases respectively, with 26 bases between them. This CDR3 contains 20 residues. In DNA, the CDR3 is TGTGCCAGCAGCCAAGAGGGCCAGACGGATCCGCGGGGCAGCGACAATGAGCAGTTCTTC. Encoded protein: CASSQEGQTDPRGSDNEQFF.

As to this clonotype: At one boundary the junction diverges from the germline segment, which might be a read error. The chain is built from TRBV4-2 and TRBJ2-1; tentatively, D is TRBD1 (5 bases). This CDR3 region has 15 residues. CDR1 is LGHNA, CDR2 YNFKEQ, per germline. CDR3 nucleotides: TGTGCCAGCAGCCAAGGTCAGGGTCCTTCCTACGAGCAGTGCTTC. Residues: CASSQGQGPSYEQCF.

This clonotype has just a few counts. CDR3: CASTRGTVNSPLHF. The CDR3 DNA reads as TGTGCCAGCACCCGGGGGACGGTCAATTCACCCCTCCACTTT. The V call is TRBV6-1, the J call TRBJ1-6; D may be TRBD1 (5 bases). Per germline, CDR1 MNHNS and CDR2 SASEGT. The CDR3 is 14 residues long. Trimming cost V 7 bases and J 7 bases, with 14 bases left between them.

The chain joins TRBV6-1 to TRBJ2-3; D unresolved. V lost 0 bases and J 3 bases, leaving 4 bases between the germline ends. Germline V lookup: CDR1 MNHNS, CDR2 SASEGT. The CDR3 loop spans 13 amino acids. The CDR3 DNA sequence: TGTGCCAGCAGTGAAGCGGGGACAGATACGCAGTATTTT. It is translated as CASSEAGTDTQYF.